What follows describes a single TCR beta chain. This specimen belongs to a study of T-cell reconstitution after alpha-beta-depleted transplantation in children. As it was prepared, the TCRbeta library received unique molecular identifiers. Using its own MiXCR run on the PCR reads, TCRdb lists one record per CDR3 protein. The data contain approximately 390,000 distinct CDR3 sequences, about a tenth of them seen just once; the ten biggest clones take up roughly 5.5%. Germline trimming cut 0 bases from V and 7 bases from J; bases unmatched to any gene: 7. The CDR3 length is 17 residues. CDR1 is LNHNV and CDR2 is YYDKDF in the germline V gene (reference sequence).

The sequencing here drew on PBMCs from the stem cell graft donor, taken from the stem cell graft. This TCR derives from a human donor who donated a stem cell graft to a child with acute myeloid leukemia. This rearrangement joins TRBV15 to TRBJ2-2; 11 bases are a match to TRBD2. CDR3 region: CATSREISGRADGELFF. CDR3 sequence (DNA): TGTGCCACCAGCAGAGAAATTAGCGGGAGGGCCGACGGGGAGCTGTTTTTT.